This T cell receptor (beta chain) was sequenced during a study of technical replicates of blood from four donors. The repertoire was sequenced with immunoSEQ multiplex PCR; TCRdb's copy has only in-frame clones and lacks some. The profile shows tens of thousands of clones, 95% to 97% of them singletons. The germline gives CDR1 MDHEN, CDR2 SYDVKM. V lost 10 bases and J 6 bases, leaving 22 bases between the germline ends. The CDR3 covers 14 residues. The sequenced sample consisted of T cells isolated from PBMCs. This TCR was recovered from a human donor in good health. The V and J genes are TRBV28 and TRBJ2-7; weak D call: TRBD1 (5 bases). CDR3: CATDRQFIHREQYF. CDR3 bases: TGTGCCACCGACAGACAGTTTATTCACCGCGAGCAGTACTTC.